Below, 21 T cell receptor delta chains from the same sample are listed, as sequenced in a study of gamma-delta chains in newborns, infants, children. TCRdb reanalysed the reads with CATT. The sample carries some 10,000 delta-chain clones, about 9% recorded once. Sequencing used blood. All receptors come from a child who was a newborn, infant or young child, either healthy, febrile or measles-vaccinated (not recorded which).

This clone was counted between two and nine times. V and J are TRDV2 and TRDJ3, with D unresolved. Germline values: CDR1 GEAIGNYY, CDR2 EKD. Deletions cut 5 bases from V and 0 bases from J, with 10 bases between. The length of the CDR3 is 16 residues. This CDR3 reads CACGSVGSWDTRQMFF. In DNA, the CDR3 is TGTGCCTGTGGCTCCGTGGGCTCCTGGGACACCCGACAGATGTTTTTC.

Only a few counts were recorded for this clone. The chain uses TRDV1 and TRDJ1; D uncertain. V gave up 1 base and J gave up 3 bases, with 27 bases separating them. This CDR3 is 20 amino acids long. Germline V gives CDR1 TSWWSYY, CDR2 QGS. The CDR3 reads CALGEQRIDPSLTPADKLIF. DNA for the CDR3: TGTGCTCTTGGGGAACAGAGGATCGATCCGTCCCTCACGCCAGCCGATAAACTCATCTTT.

The chain uses TRDV2 and TRDJ1, with TRDD3 matching 10 bases. The germline CDR1 and CDR2 sequences are GEAIGNYY and EKD. J lost 2 bases, V lost 2 bases, and 4 bases had no gene match. The length of the CDR3 is 15 residues. The CDR3 region has the DNA TGTGCCTGTGACAACATACTGGGGGATACCGATAAACTCATCTTT. Residues: CACDNILGDTDKLIF.

In its sample, this clone was seen a few times. CDR3 loop: CACDQTRTGGFVSWDTRQMFF. CDR3 nucleotides: TGTGCCTGTGACCAGACCCGTACTGGGGGATTTGTCTCCTGGGACACCCGACAGATGTTTTTC. The J gene is TRDJ3, the V gene TRDV2, with 10 positions matching TRDD3. This CDR3 is built from 21 residues. V dropped 3 bases and J dropped 0; count of bases not matched to a gene: 13. From germline, CDR1 is GEAIGNYY and CDR2 EKD.

This clone was counted only a few times. This sequence joins TRDV1 and TRDJ2, with TRDD3 matching 10 bases. This CDR3 spans 24 amino acids. Germline V gene data show CDR1 as TSWWSYY and CDR2 as QGS. The junction had 25 bases not matched to a gene; V was cut back by 0 bases and J by 3 bases. CDR3 loop: CALGELTPTGVMRGIRRVTAQLFF. The CDR3 DNA reads as TGTGCTCTTGGGGAACTCACCCCTACGGGGGTTATGCGGGGGATACGACGGGTGACAGCACAACTCTTCTTT.

This clone has more than one count but fewer than ten. The rearrangement uses TRDV2 and TRDJ2; TRDD3 agrees at 9 bases. This CDR3 spans 19 amino acids. V was clipped by 3 bases and J by 0 bases; unmatched bases: 13. Germline values: CDR1 GEAIGNYY, CDR2 EKD. Here the CDR3 reads CACDDWGTHSRALTAQLFF. CDR3 DNA sequence: TGTGCCTGTGACGACTGGGGGACGCACTCGAGGGCTTTGACAGCACAACTCTTCTTT.

This clone is medium-sized within its sample. This may stem from a read error, because a much larger clone lies one nucleotide away. The rearrangement uses TRDV2 and TRDJ2; TRDD3 agrees at 11 bases. The V and J ends lost 3 bases and 3 bases, in that order; junction bases with no gene match: 2. This CDR3 has 15 amino acids. Per the germline V gene, CDR1 is GEAIGNYY and CDR2 is EKD. This CDR3 reads CACDVLGDMTAQLFF. Written as DNA, the CDR3 is TGTGCCTGTGACGTACTGGGGGATATGACAGCACAACTCTTCTTT.

V and J are TRDV2 and TRDJ1, with D tentatively TRDD3 (6 bases). CDR3 size: 16 residues. The germline V gene has CDR1 GEAIGNYY and CDR2 EKD. V lost 3 bases to trimming and J lost 0 bases, with 16 bases between them. CDR3 protein: CACDSLWGPHTDKLIF. The CDR3 DNA is TGTGCCTGTGACTCATTATGGGGGCCACACACCGATAAACTCATCTTT.

Of note for this clone: The protein given by TCRdb reflects a much larger clone and differs at residue 13 from this DNA's translation, likely from a read error; the protein shown is the DNA's translation. This chain links TRDV2 with TRDJ1; D possibly corresponds to TRDD3 (6 bases). Trimming shortened V by 1 base and J by 0 bases, and 23 bases separated the two germline ends. Germline V gene sequence: CDR1 GEAIGNYY, CDR2 EKD. This CDR3 is built from 19 residues. The CDR3 loop reads CACDTLGPTGAGHTDKLIF. The CDR3 DNA reads TGTGCCTGTGACACGCTGGGGCCTACGGGGGCGGGGCACACCGATAAACTCATCTTT.

By share of the sample, this clone is medium-sized. The same CDR3 also results from other DNA sequences found in this sample. The rearrangement links TRDV2 to TRDJ1, with 12 bases aligning to TRDD3. The CDR3 has 15 amino acids. The ends lost 3 bases at V and 7 bases at J; junction bases unmatched: 8. Germline values: CDR1 GEAIGNYY, CDR2 EKD. CDR3 in amino acids: CACDPWGIRGSKLIF. CDR3 nucleotide sequence: TGTGCCTGTGACCCCTGGGGGATACGCGGAAGTAAACTCATCTTT.

A few counts support this clone. The CDR3 sequence: CACDTAGGINSWDTRQMFF. The CDR3 coding sequence is TGTGCCTGTGACACCGCTGGAGGAATTAACTCCTGGGACACCCGACAGATGTTTTTC. The rearrangement joins TRDV2 to TRDJ3, with D uncertain. Germline CDR1 GEAIGNYY, CDR2 EKD. Trimming took 0 bases from V and 0 from J, leaving 14 bases between them. The CDR3 spans 19 residues.

The chain joins TRDV2 to TRDJ1, with 12 positions matching TRDD3. From germline, CDR1 is GEAIGNYY and CDR2 EKD. V shed 3 bases, J shed 0 bases, and the junction held 7 bases outside the gene matches. This CDR3 region has 17 residues. CDR3 amino acids: CACDGLGDTKYTDKLIF. The CDR3 DNA is TGTGCCTGTGACGGTCTGGGGGATACGAAGTACACCGATAAACTCATCTTT.

This clone was counted a few times. One base separates it from a far larger clone, so it is likely a read error. This chain connects TRDV2 to TRDJ1; the match to TRDD3 covers 8 bases. The CDR3 totals 17 residues. V was clipped by 3 bases and J by 4 bases; unmatched bases: 15. Looked up from germline, CDR1 is GEAIGNYY and CDR2 is EKD. CDR3 in DNA: TGTGCCTGTGACGCCCTGCTGAGGGATACGCGTTACGATAAACTCATCTTT. Protein: CACDALLRDTRYDKLIF.

This clone occurred a few times. The gene calls are TRDV2 and TRDJ3; TRDD3 agrees at 12 bases. The germline V gene has CDR1 GEAIGNYY and CDR2 EKD. Trimming took 2 bases from V and 2 from J; bases not matched to a gene: 6. The CDR3 spans 19 residues. CDR3 in DNA: TGTGCCTGTGACATACTGGGGGATACAACCCCCTGGGACACCCGACAGATGTTTTTC. It encodes CACDILGDTTPWDTRQMFF.

The rearrangement uses TRDV2 and TRDJ1, with 9 bases matching TRDD3. The length of the CDR3 is 14 residues. Germline CDR1 reads GEAIGNYY; CDR2 reads EKD. The V segment lost 2 bases and the J segment 2 bases; nucleotides outside the gene matches: 2. CDR3 sequence reads: CACDNLGDTDKLIF. The DNA of the CDR3 is TGTGCCTGTGACAATCTGGGGGATACCGATAAACTCATCTTT.

This clone occurred a few times. The likely explanation is a read error, given a far larger clone one base away. The sample holds other DNA sequences that translate to the same CDR3. The V and J genes are TRDV2 and TRDJ2, with D tentatively TRDD3 (5 bases). CDR1 GEAIGNYY and CDR2 EKD come from the germline V gene. This CDR3 has 19 amino acids. Trimming removed 0 bases from V and 2 bases from J, with 21 bases in between. DNA of the CDR3: TGTGCCTGTGACACCCTATCCAGGGGGTCCGACCGATTGACAGCACAACTCTTCTTT. This gives the protein CACDTLSRGSDRLTAQLFF.

Judged by abundance, this clone is medium-sized. This chain connects TRDV2 to TRDJ1, with D perhaps matching TRDD3 (6 bases). The V gene's germline CDR1 is GEAIGNYY and CDR2 EKD. This CDR3 is built from 14 residues. V was pared by 3 bases and J by 0 bases, with 10 bases between. The DNA of the CDR3 is TGTGCCTGTGACCCTCTGGGGAACACCGATAAACTCATCTTT. This codes for CACDPLGNTDKLIF.

There are a few counts of this clone. A much more abundant neighbour one base away suggests this may be a read error. The V and J genes are TRDV2 and TRDJ3, with a weak D call TRDD3 (5 bases). CDR3 size: 16 residues. Germline CDR1 is GEAIGNYY and CDR2 is EKD. CDR3 DNA sequence: TGTGCCTGTGACACGCCTAGCTCCTGGGACACCCGACATATGTTTTTC. Protein sequence: CACDTPSSWDTRHMFF.

By sample share, this clone is medium-sized (0.01 to 0.1%). This sequence joins TRDV2 and TRDJ1; D is unresolved. The germline CDR1 and CDR2 sequences are GEAIGNYY and EKD. The germline V and J ends were trimmed by 9 bases and 4 bases, with 17 bases remaining between them. The CDR3 sequence is 13 residues long. The CDR3 DNA reads TGTGCCATATCCCCCATCGGTGGCGATAAACTCATCTTT. This encodes CAISPIGGDKLIF.

This chain links TRDV2 with TRDJ1; TRDD3 matches at 8 bases. The CDR3 consists of 13 residues. The junction had 1 base not matched to a gene; V was cut back by 0 bases and J by 5 bases. CDR1 is GEAIGNYY and CDR2 is EKD in the germline V gene. The CDR3 coding sequence is TGTGCCTGTGACACCTGGGGGATGGATAAACTCATCTTT. Translating it yields CACDTWGMDKLIF.

This clone was counted between two and nine times. This rearrangement joins TRDV2 to TRDJ3, with 12 bases lining up with TRDD3. J lost 0 bases, V lost 0 bases, and 8 bases had no gene match. The CDR3 has 21 amino acids. Germline CDR1 GEAIGNYY, CDR2 EKD. CDR3 sequence: CACDTGTGGYPSSWDTRQMFF. Written as DNA, the CDR3 is TGTGCCTGTGACACCGGTACTGGGGGATACCCAAGCTCCTGGGACACCCGACAGATGTTTTTC.